Listed here are 10 T cell receptor beta chains from one sample, sequenced in a study of T cell responses to AZD1222 COVID-19 vaccine (dated by TCRdb to about 2021). Library method: the immunoSEQ multiplex PCR assay. TCRdb holds this immuneACCESS table with in-frame rearrangements only. Some clones are missing; in checked studies, unresolved V genes explain under half, and the rest has no known cause. The sample table lists 150,000 or so clones, roughly nine tenths of them with a count of one. Together, the top ten hold around 5% of the sample. The meaning of the sample's time point label: baseline before first vaccination. This specimen consisted of peripheral blood, obtained on day 0 of AZD1222 vaccination. These receptor sequences come from an adult in good health.

The rearrangement uses TRBV28 and TRBJ1-4, with D possibly being TRBD1 (6 bases). Germline V gives CDR1 MDHEN, CDR2 SYDVKM. The CDR3 extends over 15 amino acids. V was cut by 5 bases and J by 0 bases, with 10 bases left in between. CDR3 loop: CASSLGGATNEKLFF. The DNA of the CDR3 is TGTGCCAGCAGTCTAGGGGGGGCAACTAATGAAAAACTGTTTTTT.

The chain employs TRBV9 and TRBJ1-2; the D gene is possibly TRBD1 (6 bases). The V and J ends lost 5 bases and 4 bases respectively, with 15 bases between them. This CDR3 has 14 residues. Germline values: CDR1 SGDLS, CDR2 YYNGEE. The CDR3: CASRKSGGAYGYTF. CDR3 DNA: TGTGCCAGCAGGAAGTCCGGGGGCGCCTATGGCTACACCTTC. The whole variable domain, filled in from reference TRBV9 and TRBJ1-2, reads DSGVTQTPKHLITATGQRVTLRCSPRSGDLSVYWYQQSLDQGLQFLIQYYNGEERAKGNILERFSAQQFPDLHSELNLSSLELGDSALYFCASRKSGGAYGYTFGSGTRLTVV.

This chain links TRBV5-1 with TRBJ2-7, with 9 bases identical to TRBD1. Per germline, CDR1 SGHRS and CDR2 YFSETQ. V lost 0 bases, J lost 6 bases, and 4 bases stayed unmatched. The CDR3 contains 14 residues. The CDR3 nucleotides are TGCGCCAGCAGCTTGGGACAGGGGGTCGGCGAGCAGTACTTC. The encoded protein is CASSLGQGVGEQYF. The entire variable domain, with the rest obtained from reference TRBV5-1 and TRBJ2-7, is as follows: KAGVTQTPRYLIKTRGQQVTLSCSPISGHRSVSWYQQTPGQGLQFLFEYFSETQRNKGNFPGRFSGRQFSNSRSEMNVSTLELGDSALYLCASSLGQGVGEQYFGPGTRLTVT.

This chain links TRBV28 with TRBJ1-5; 8 positions agree with TRBD1. The CDR3 has 14 amino acids. V dropped 7 bases and J dropped 7; count of bases not matched to a gene: 9. From germline, CDR1 is MDHEN and CDR2 SYDVKM. CDR3 DNA: TGTGCCAGCACTAAGGACAGGGAAAGACAGCCCCAGCATTTT. Its translation is CASTKDRERQPQHF.

The chain has TRBV19 and TRBJ1-4, with a possible D match to TRBD1 (5 bases). Germline V CDR1 and CDR2: LNHDA, SQIVND (reference sequence). V gave up 8 bases and J gave up 8 bases, with 15 bases separating them. CDR3 length: 13 residues. The CDR3 region is CASRVGVGEKLFF. The CDR3 DNA reads as TGTGCCAGTCGTGTAGGGGTGGGCGAAAAACTGTTTTTT.

The chain combines TRBV12-3 or TRBV12-4 with TRBJ1-1, with no clear D. This CDR3 spans 13 amino acids. Trimming pared 2 bases from V and 3 bases from J, leaving 7 bases between. CDR3 DNA sequence: TGTGCCAGCAGTTTACAGATTTACACTGAAGCTTTCTTT. Its translation: CASSLQIYTEAFF.

The CDR3 nucleotides are TGTGCCAGCAGCTTAGGACCACAGGTTCTGAACACTGAAGCTTTCTTT. This sequence encodes CASSLGPQVLNTEAFF. V and J are TRBV11-3 and TRBJ1-1; tentatively, D is TRBD1 (5 bases). CDR1 is SGHNT and CDR2 is YENEEA in the germline V gene. CDR3 length: 16 amino acids. Between the trimmed V and J ends, which lost 1 base and 0 bases, there was a span of 12 bases.

This clone was detected a few times. The J gene is TRBJ1-6, the V gene TRBV19, with D unresolved. V was shortened by 5 bases and J by 8 bases, with 10 bases between the two germline ends. Looked up from germline, CDR1 is LNHDA and CDR2 is SQIVND (reference sequence). This CDR3 contains 13 residues. The CDR3 DNA follows: TGTGCCAGTAGTCAAATCGGGGATTCACCCCTCCACTTT. Amino acid sequence: CASSQIGDSPLHF. The variable domain in full, with the rest retrieved from reference TRBV19 and TRBJ1-6, is DGGITQSPKYLFRKEGQNVTLSCEQNLNHDAMYWYRQDPGQGLRLIYYSQIVNDFQKGDIAEGYSVSREKKESFPLTVTSAQKNPTAFYLCASSQIGDSPLHFGNGTRLTVT.

V gene TRBV9 combines with J gene TRBJ2-3, with 8 bases that match TRBD2. CDR3 length: 15 residues. V trimming: 5 bases; J trimming: 2 bases; junction bases outside the gene matches: 7. Germline lookup yields CDR1 SGDLS and CDR2 YYNGEE. DNA for the CDR3: TGTGCCAGCAGTCTAACCGGACTAGCCACAGATACGCAGTATTTT. As protein: CASSLTGLATDTQYF.

The rearrangement links TRBV12-3 or TRBV12-4 to TRBJ1-1, with TRBD1 matching 7 bases. V dropped 3 bases and J dropped 4; count of bases not matched to a gene: 2. The CDR3 runs to 13 residues. The CDR3 nucleotides are TGTGCCAGCAGTTTGGGACAGAGCACTGAAGCTTTCTTT. Encoded protein: CASSLGQSTEAFF.